This T cell receptor beta chain was obtained from a study of immune evolution from preneoplasia to lung adenocarcinoma. The table came from immunoSEQ multiplex PCR; TCRdb's copy has only in-frame clones and leaves some out. The sample includes 6,000 or so clones, around 69% of them seen just once. Germline trimming cut 8 bases from V and 2 bases from J; bases unmatched to any gene: 4. The CDR3 consists of 14 residues. The germline CDR1 and CDR2 sequences are MNHEY and SVGAGI. This TCR was recovered from a donor of 70 years or more with lung adenocarcinoma. Material: FFPE lung adenocarcinoma in situ tissue. The rearrangement joins TRBV6-5 to TRBJ2-2; 8 bases match TRBD1. CDR3 nucleotides: TGTGCCAGCGGCGGGACAGGAAACACCGGGGAGCTGTTTTTT. Translating gives CASGGTGNTGELFF.